The T cell receptor beta chain under discussion was sequenced for a study of Ad26.COV2.S vaccination and SARS-CoV-2 variants. General study results and limits: Similar non-spike TCR breadth was seen in vaccine and placebo recipients.

Noted treatment: around 19 received Ad26.COV2.S at low or high dose, single or two shots; roughly 5 received placebo; per-sample allocation not given. Day 63 following the first vaccine or placebo injection was when the samples were taken. The data were produced by immunoSEQ multiplex PCR, yet TCRdb's version contains in-frame clones alone and is incomplete. Of hundreds of thousands of clones in the sample, more than 80% are singletons; the top ten hold approximately 1.5%. With regard to this clone: Its specificity is not known.

CDR3 length: 16 residues. The V gene's germline CDR1 is LNHDA and CDR2 SQIVND (reference sequence). The trim removed 0 bases at V and 4 bases at J, leaving 6 bases unmatched. This clonotype originated in a person aged 18 to 59 who received the Ad26.COV2.S COVID-19 vaccine or a placebo. The sample here was peripheral blood, taken in a trial of Ad26.COV2.S vaccine versus placebo. The chain is built from TRBV19 and TRBJ1-5; 7 nucleotides align to TRBD1. The CDR3 here is CASSIDRTGPNQPQHF. For the CDR3, the DNA is TGTGCCAGTAGTATAGATCGGACAGGCCCTAATCAGCCCCAGCATTTT.